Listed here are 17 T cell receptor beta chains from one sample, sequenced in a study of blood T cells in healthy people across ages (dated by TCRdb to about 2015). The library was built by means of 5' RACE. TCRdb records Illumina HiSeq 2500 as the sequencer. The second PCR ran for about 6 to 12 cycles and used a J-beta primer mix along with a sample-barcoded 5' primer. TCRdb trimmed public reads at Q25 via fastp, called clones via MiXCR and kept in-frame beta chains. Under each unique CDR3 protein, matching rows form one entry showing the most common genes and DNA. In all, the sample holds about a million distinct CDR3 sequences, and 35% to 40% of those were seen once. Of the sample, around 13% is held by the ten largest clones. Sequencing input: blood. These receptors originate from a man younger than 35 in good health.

Here the CDR3 reads CASSQVVREKLFF. DNA for the CDR3: TGCGCCAGCAGCCAAGTGGTCAGGGAAAAACTGTTTTTT. This chain uses TRBV4-3 with TRBJ1-4, with unresolved D. Germline CDR1 and CDR2: LGHNA and YSLEER. The CDR3 has 13 residues. Deletions cut 1 base from V and 8 bases from J, with 8 bases between.

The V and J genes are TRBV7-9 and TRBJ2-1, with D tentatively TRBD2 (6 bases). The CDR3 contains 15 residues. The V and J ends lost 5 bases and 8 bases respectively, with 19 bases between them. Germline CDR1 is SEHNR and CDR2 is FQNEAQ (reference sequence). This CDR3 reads CASSNLASQFYEQFF. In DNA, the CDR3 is TGTGCCAGCAGCAATCTAGCGTCCCAGTTCTATGAGCAGTTCTTC.

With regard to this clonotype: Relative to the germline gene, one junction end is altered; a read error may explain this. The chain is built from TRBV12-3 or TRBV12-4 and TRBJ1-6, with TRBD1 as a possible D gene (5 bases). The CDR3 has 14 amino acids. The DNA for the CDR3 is TGTGCCGGCAGCTCGACAGCCGGGAATTCACCCCTCCACTTT. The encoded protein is CAGSSTAGNSPLHF.

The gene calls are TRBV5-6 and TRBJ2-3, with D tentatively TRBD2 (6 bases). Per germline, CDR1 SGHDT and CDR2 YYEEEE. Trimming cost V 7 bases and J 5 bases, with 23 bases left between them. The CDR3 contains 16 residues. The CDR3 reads CASGRRDSGWEDTQYF. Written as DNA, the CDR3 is TGTGCCAGCGGAAGGCGGGACTCGGGGTGGGAAGATACGCAGTATTTT. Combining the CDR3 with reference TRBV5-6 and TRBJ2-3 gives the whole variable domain DAGVTQSPTHLIKTRGQQVTLRCSPKSGHDTVSWYQQALGQGPQFIFQYYEEEERQRGNFPDRFSGHQFPNYSSELNVNALLLGDSALYLCASGRRDSGWEDTQYFGPGTRLTVL.

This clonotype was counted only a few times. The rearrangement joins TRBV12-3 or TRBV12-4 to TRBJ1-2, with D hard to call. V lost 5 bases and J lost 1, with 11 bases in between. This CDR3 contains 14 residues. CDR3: CASSLSNYNYGYTF. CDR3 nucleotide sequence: TGTGCCAGCAGTCTCTCCAATTATAACTATGGCTACACCTTC.

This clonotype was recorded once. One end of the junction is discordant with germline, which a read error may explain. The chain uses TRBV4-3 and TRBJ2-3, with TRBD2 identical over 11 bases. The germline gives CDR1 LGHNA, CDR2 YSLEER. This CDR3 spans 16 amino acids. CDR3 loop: CVSSLETSGARDTQYF. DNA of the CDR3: TGCGTCAGCAGCCTCGAGACTAGCGGGGCCCGAGATACGCAGTATTTT.

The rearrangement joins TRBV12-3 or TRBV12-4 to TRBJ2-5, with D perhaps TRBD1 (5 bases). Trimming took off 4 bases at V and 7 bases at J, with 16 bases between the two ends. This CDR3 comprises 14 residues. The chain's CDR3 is CASSSGRVWGTQYF. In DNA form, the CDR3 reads TGTGCCAGCAGTTCGGGCAGGGTTTGGGGGACCCAGTACTTC.

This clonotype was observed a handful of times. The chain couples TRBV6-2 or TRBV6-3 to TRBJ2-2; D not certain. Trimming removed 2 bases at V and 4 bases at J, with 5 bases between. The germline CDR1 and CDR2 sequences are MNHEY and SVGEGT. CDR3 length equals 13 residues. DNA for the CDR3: TGTGCCAGCAGTTACATTCGCACCGGGGAGCTGTTTTTT. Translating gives CASSYIRTGELFF.

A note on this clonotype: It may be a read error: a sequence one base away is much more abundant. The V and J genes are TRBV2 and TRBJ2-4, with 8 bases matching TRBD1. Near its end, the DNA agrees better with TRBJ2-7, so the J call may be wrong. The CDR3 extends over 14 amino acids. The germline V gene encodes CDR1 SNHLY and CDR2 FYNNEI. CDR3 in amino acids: CASSDGGQDCEQYF. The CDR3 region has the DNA TGTGCCAGCAGTGATGGGGGACAGGACTGCGAGCAGTACTTC.

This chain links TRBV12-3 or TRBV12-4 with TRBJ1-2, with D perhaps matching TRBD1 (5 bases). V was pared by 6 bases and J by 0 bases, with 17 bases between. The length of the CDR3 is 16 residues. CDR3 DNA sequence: TGTGCCAGCAGCCCCTCCGGGGACTCGGCTAACTATGGCTACACCTTC. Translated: CASSPSGDSANYGYTF.

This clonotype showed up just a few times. The CDR3 bases are TGTGCCAGCAGCCAAGCAAGGGTCGAGGGCTACACCTTC. Translation: CASSQARVEGYTF. V usage is TRBV3-1 and J usage is TRBJ1-2; D is unresolved. CDR1 and CDR2 (germline): LGHDT, YNNKEL (reference sequence). This CDR3 has 13 amino acids. Between the trimmed V and J ends, which lost 1 base and 8 bases, there was a span of 11 bases.

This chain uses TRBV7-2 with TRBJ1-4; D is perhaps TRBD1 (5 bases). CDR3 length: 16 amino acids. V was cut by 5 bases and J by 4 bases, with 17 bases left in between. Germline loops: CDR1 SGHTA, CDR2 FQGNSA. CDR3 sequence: CASSPGRGQINEKLFF. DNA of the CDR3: TGTGCCAGCAGCCCTGGCCGTGGACAAATTAATGAAAAACTGTTTTTT.

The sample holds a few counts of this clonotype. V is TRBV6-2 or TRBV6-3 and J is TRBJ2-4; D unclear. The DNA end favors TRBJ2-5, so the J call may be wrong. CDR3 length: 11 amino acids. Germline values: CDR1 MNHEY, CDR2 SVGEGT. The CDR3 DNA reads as TGTGCCAGCAGTTTACCTTCGACCCAGTACTTC. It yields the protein CASSLPSTQYF.

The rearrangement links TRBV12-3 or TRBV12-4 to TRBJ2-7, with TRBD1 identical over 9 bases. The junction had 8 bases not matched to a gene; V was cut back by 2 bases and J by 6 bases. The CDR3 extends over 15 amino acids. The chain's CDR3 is CASSLRGQGVREQYF. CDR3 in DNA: TGTGCCAGCAGTTTAAGGGGACAGGGAGTACGCGAGCAGTACTTC.

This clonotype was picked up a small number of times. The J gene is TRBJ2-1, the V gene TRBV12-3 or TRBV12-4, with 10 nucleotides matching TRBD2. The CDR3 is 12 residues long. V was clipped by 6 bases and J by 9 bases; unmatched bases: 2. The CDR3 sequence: CASRGLAIEQFF. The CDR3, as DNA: TGTGCCAGCAGGGGACTAGCGATTGAGCAGTTCTTC.

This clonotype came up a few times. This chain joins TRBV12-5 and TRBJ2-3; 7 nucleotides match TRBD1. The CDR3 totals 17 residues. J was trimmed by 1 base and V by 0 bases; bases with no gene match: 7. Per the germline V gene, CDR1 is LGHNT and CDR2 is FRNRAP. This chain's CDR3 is CASGLVQGTVGTDTQYF. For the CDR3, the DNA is TGTGCTAGTGGTTTGGTACAGGGGACAGTCGGCACAGATACGCAGTATTTT.

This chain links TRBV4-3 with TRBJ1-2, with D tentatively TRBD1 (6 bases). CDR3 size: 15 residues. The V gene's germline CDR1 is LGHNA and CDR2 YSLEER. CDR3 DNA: TGCACTAGTCGAACCGGGACAAGTAGCTCCTATGGCTACACCTTC. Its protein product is CTSRTGTSSSYGYTF.